This record covers a single T cell receptor (beta chain). This specimen comes from a study of cytomegalovirus exposure and HLA in healthy donors. The length of the CDR3 is 16 residues. The V gene's germline CDR1 is MNHEY and CDR2 SMNVEV (reference sequence). J was trimmed by 6 bases and V by 5 bases; bases with no gene match: 9. Amplification used 60 Vbeta primers and 13 Jbeta primers. Only in-frame clones appear in the TCRdb table, and some are missing; sequencing was by immunoSEQ multiplex PCR. The sample carries 100,000 or so clones, 78% recorded once. J is TRBJ2-3 and V is TRBV27; the match to TRBD2 covers 12 bases. The TCR originated in a woman aged 40 to 55 in good health and CMV-seropositive. Material: PBMCs. The CDR3 is CASSPLWTSGTDTQYF. The DNA of the CDR3 is TGTGCCAGCAGTCCCCTCTGGACTAGCGGGACTGATACGCAGTATTTT.